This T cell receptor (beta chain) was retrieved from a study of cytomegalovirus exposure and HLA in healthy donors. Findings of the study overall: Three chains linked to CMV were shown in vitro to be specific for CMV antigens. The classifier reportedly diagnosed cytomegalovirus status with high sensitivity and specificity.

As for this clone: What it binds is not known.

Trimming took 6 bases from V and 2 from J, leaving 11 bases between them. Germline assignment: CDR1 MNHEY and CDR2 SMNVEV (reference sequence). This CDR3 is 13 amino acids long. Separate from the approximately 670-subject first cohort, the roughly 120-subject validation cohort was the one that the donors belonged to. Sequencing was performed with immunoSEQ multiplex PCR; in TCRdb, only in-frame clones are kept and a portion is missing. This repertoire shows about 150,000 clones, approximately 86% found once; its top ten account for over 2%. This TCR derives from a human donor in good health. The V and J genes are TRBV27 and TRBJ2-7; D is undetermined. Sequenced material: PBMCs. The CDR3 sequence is CASSPDTPYEQYF. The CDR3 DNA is TGTGCCAGCAGCCCAGACACCCCCTACGAGCAGTACTTC.